The 27 T cell receptor beta chains below come from one sample, sequenced in a study of CD8 T cells in Susac syndrome. Reverse transcription of about 0.5 to 1 ug RNA was carried out with random hexamers. TCRdb re-analysed the immunoSEQ multiplex PCR reads in MiXCR, keeping a single row per CDR3 protein. The sample holds about 110,000 distinct CDR3 sequences, roughly 95% seen once. The sequencing input was CD4+ T cells from PBMCs. These TCRs come from a human donor in good health.

This rearrangement joins TRBV3-1 to TRBJ2-7; 7 bases line up with TRBD1. V dropped 6 bases and J dropped 6; count of bases not matched to a gene: 11. Germline V gives CDR1 LGHDT, CDR2 YNNKEL (reference sequence). There are 14 residues in the CDR3. The CDR3 reads CASRPGQDWGEQYF. CDR3 bases: TGTGCCAGCAGACCAGGACAGGATTGGGGCGAGCAGTACTTC.

The chain is built from TRBV29-1 and TRBJ2-7; D remains unclear. The CDR3 spans 12 residues. CDR1 is SQVTM and CDR2 is ANQGSEA in the germline V gene. V dropped 4 bases and J dropped 3 bases, with 10 bases sitting between them. CDR3 sequence reads: CSVVAPNYEQYF. The DNA for the CDR3 is TGCAGCGTTGTGGCCCCCAACTACGAGCAGTACTTC.

This clonotype was seen once. The CDR3 spells CASSSWDSTDTQYF. In nucleotides, the CDR3 is TGTGCCAGCAGCTCGTGGGACAGCACAGATACGCAGTATTTT. V and J are TRBV5-4 and TRBJ2-3; D might be TRBD1 or TRBD2, each matching 5 bases. Germline V gives CDR1 SGHNT, CDR2 YYREEE (reference sequence). The CDR3 covers 14 residues. V was cut by 3 bases and J by 0 bases, with 8 bases left in between.

The chain links TRBV19 to TRBJ2-7, with 12 bases lining up with TRBD2. V lost 5 bases to trimming and J lost 6 bases; unmatched junction nucleotides: 11. The CDR3 consists of 16 residues. The germline V gene encodes CDR1 LNHDA and CDR2 SQIVND (reference sequence). CDR3 DNA sequence: TGTGCCAGTAGTGTCGGACTAGCGGGATCCTCCCTCGAGCAGTACTTC. As protein: CASSVGLAGSSLEQYF.

The chain recombines TRBV19 with TRBJ2-3, with 9 positions matching TRBD2. Trimming cost V 6 bases and J 0 bases; bases outside gene matches: 13. CDR3 size: 18 residues. Germline loops: CDR1 LNHDA, CDR2 SQIVND (reference sequence). CDR3 residues: CASRLGGGGASSTDTQYF. CDR3 in DNA: TGTGCCAGTAGATTAGGCGGCGGGGGGGCGAGTAGCACAGATACGCAGTATTTT.

The chain links TRBV27 to TRBJ1-2; D uncertain. Germline CDR1 and CDR2: MNHEY and SMNVEV (reference sequence). The CDR3 covers 16 residues. Trimming removed 5 bases from V and 3 bases from J, with 19 bases in between. DNA for the CDR3: TGTGCCAGCAGTCCCGGCGGGCCTCGTCGGGACTATGGCTACACCTTC. Protein: CASSPGGPRRDYGYTF.

V and J are TRBV7-8 and TRBJ1-1; D possibly corresponds to TRBD1 (6 bases). Germline V lookup: CDR1 SGHVS, CDR2 FQNEAQ. The CDR3 extends over 14 amino acids. V shed 8 bases and J shed 4 bases, with 17 bases lying between them. The CDR3 region has the DNA TGTGCCAGCGTTACAGGGTTGGGACCCACTGAAGCTTTCTTT. It is translated as CASVTGLGPTEAFF.

The chain recombines TRBV4-2 with TRBJ2-6; D is uncertain. The V and J ends lost 4 bases and 2 bases respectively, with 12 bases between them. Germline CDR1 and CDR2: LGHNA and YNFKEQ. The CDR3 has 16 amino acids. Here the CDR3 reads CASSPAQVAGANVLTF. The CDR3 bases are TGTGCCAGCAGCCCTGCCCAGGTCGCTGGGGCCAACGTCCTGACTTTC.

This clonotype was detected once. The V call is TRBV4-1, the J call TRBJ2-2, with 9 nucleotides matching TRBD1. Germline assignment: CDR1 MGHRA and CDR2 YSYEKL. This CDR3 region has 16 residues. With V trimmed by 2 bases and J by 6 bases, 7 bases remained unmatched. This CDR3 is CASSQSPGQGPGELFF. CDR3 in DNA: TGCGCCAGCAGCCAATCTCCGGGACAGGGCCCCGGGGAGCTGTTTTTT.

The chain has TRBV7-2 and TRBJ2-2, with D maybe TRBD2 (6 bases). The germline gives CDR1 SGHTA, CDR2 FQGNSA. CDR3 length equals 16 residues. Trimming removed 1 base at V and 3 bases at J, with 12 bases between. The CDR3: CASSLGGTVYTGELFF. CDR3 coding DNA: TGTGCCAGCAGCTTAGGGGGGACTGTGTACACCGGGGAGCTGTTTTTT.

The chain joins TRBV5-1 to TRBJ2-2, with 9 nucleotides matching TRBD1. The germline V gene has CDR1 SGHRS and CDR2 YFSETQ. The J segment lost 5 bases and the V segment lost 0 bases, leaving 8 bases of the junction unmatched. The CDR3 spans 17 residues. The chain's CDR3 is CASSLDWDREWTGELFF. The CDR3 nucleotides are TGCGCCAGCAGCTTGGATTGGGACAGGGAATGGACCGGGGAGCTGTTTTTT.

J is TRBJ2-2 and V is TRBV18, with unresolved D. Trimming shortened V by 3 bases and J by 1 base, and 3 bases separated the two germline ends. CDR1 and CDR2 (germline): KGHSH, LQKENI. The CDR3 sequence is 13 residues long. CDR3 sequence reads: CASSPVNTGELFF. CDR3 DNA sequence: TGTGCCAGCTCACCCGTGAACACCGGGGAGCTGTTTTTT. Full variable domain (remainder filled in from reference TRBV18 and TRBJ2-2): NAGVMQNPRHLVRRRGQEARLRCSPMKGHSHVYWYRQLPEEGLKFMVYLQKENIIDESGMPKERFSAEFPKEGPSILRIQQVVRGDSAAYFCASSPVNTGELFFGEGSRLTVL.

This clonotype was detected once. The rearrangement joins TRBV29-1 to TRBJ2-7, with 9 bases fitting TRBD2. Germline V CDR1 and CDR2: SQVTM, ANQGSEA. The CDR3 has 13 amino acids. The V segment lost 5 bases and the J segment 6 bases; nucleotides outside the gene matches: 8. The CDR3 DNA is TGCAGCGTTAGGGCGGGAGGGCCCTCCGAGCAGTACTTC. Its translation is CSVRAGGPSEQYF.

V and J are TRBV12-3 or TRBV12-4 and TRBJ1-4; unclear D gene. The CDR3 extends over 12 amino acids. Deletions cut 3 bases from V and 6 bases from J, with 5 bases between. The CDR3 bases are TGTGCCAGCAGTTTCGGGGATGAAAAACTGTTTTTT. Translation gives CASSFGDEKLFF.

This sequence joins TRBV12-3 or TRBV12-4 and TRBJ2-1; 11 bases are shared with TRBD2. The V segment lost 6 bases and the J segment 6 bases; nucleotides outside the gene matches: 7. This CDR3 contains 15 residues. DNA of the CDR3: TGTGCCAGCAGGCTAGCGGGAGGTTTGGGCAATGAGCAGTTCTTC. Amino acid sequence: CASRLAGGLGNEQFF.

The rearrangement joins TRBV4-2 to TRBJ1-2; unclear D gene. The germline CDR1 and CDR2 sequences are LGHNA and YNFKEQ. Trimming took off 0 bases at V and 2 bases at J, with 13 bases between the two ends. The CDR3 length is 16 residues. The CDR3 sequence: CASSQDERVGNYGYTF. The CDR3 DNA sequence: TGTGCCAGCAGCCAAGATGAACGGGTGGGGAACTATGGCTACACCTTC.

J is TRBJ2-2 and V is TRBV11-2; D might be TRBD2 (6 bases). V gave up 5 bases and J gave up 4 bases, with 14 bases separating them. Germline CDR1 and CDR2: SGHAT and FQNNGV. The CDR3 totals 15 residues. The CDR3 here is CASSRGTLITGELFF. For the CDR3, the DNA is TGTGCCAGCAGCCGTGGGACTTTGATCACCGGGGAGCTGTTTTTT.

The chain has TRBV12-3 or TRBV12-4 and TRBJ2-6; a weak D match, TRBD2 (5 bases). The CDR3 runs to 13 residues. V was clipped by 10 bases and J by 1 base, with 8 bases between them. CDR3 in amino acids: CATRRSGANVLTF. CDR3 coding DNA: TGTGCCACTCGGAGGTCTGGGGCCAACGTCCTGACTTTC.

The rearrangement joins TRBV20-1 to TRBJ1-2, with 8 bases identical to TRBD1. CDR1 DFQATT and CDR2 SNEGSKA come from the germline V gene (reference sequence). The J segment lost 4 bases and the V segment lost 3 bases, leaving 10 bases of the junction unmatched. This CDR3 contains 15 residues. The CDR3 is CSASSPSGGVYGYTF. The CDR3 region has the DNA TGCAGTGCTAGTAGTCCGTCAGGGGGCGTCTATGGCTACACCTTC.

The chain joins TRBV6-5 to TRBJ2-3; the match to TRBD2 covers 14 bases. The germline CDR1 and CDR2 sequences are MNHEY and SVGAGI. Trimming took 2 bases from V and 2 from J; bases not matched to a gene: 6. CDR3 length: 18 residues. In DNA form, the CDR3 reads TGTGCCAGCAGTTACGGACTAGCGGGAGGTCGGGACACAGATACGCAGTATTTT. This encodes CASSYGLAGGRDTDTQYF.

The CDR3 protein is CASSQDPRGASGNTIYF. CDR3 DNA sequence: TGCGCCAGCAGCCAAGACCCCCGAGGGGCCTCTGGAAACACCATATATTTT. The chain couples TRBV4-3 to TRBJ1-3; a possible D gene is TRBD1 (5 bases). CDR1 is LGHNA, CDR2 YSLEER, per germline. The V and J ends lost 0 bases and 0 bases respectively, with 12 bases between them. The CDR3 contains 17 residues.

This chain connects TRBV29-1 to TRBJ1-1, with a tentative D call TRBD1 (6 bases). The CDR3 spans 13 residues. Trimming shortened V by 7 bases and J by 7 bases, and 19 bases separated the two germline ends. In germline, CDR1 is SQVTM, CDR2 ANQGSEA. The CDR3 loop is CSEAPTGKGEAFF. The DNA of the CDR3 is TGCAGCGAAGCTCCAACAGGGAAGGGTGAAGCTTTCTTT.

This chain joins TRBV29-1 and TRBJ1-3; D is ambiguous. CDR1 and CDR2 (germline): SQVTM, ANQGSEA. Trimming took 6 bases from V and 2 from J, leaving 14 bases between them. The CDR3 sequence is 14 residues long. The CDR3 DNA reads as TGCAGCGTCAACATCCCTGGACCTGGAAACACCATATATTTT. Translating gives CSVNIPGPGNTIYF.

The chain carries TRBV4-2 and TRBJ1-2; weak D call: TRBD1 (5 bases). The V end was cut by 4 bases, the J end by 3 bases, with 12 bases between. CDR1 and CDR2 from the germline V gene are LGHNA and YNFKEQ. CDR3 length: 14 residues. The CDR3 sequence is CASSPGRDDYGYTF. The CDR3 bases are TGTGCCAGCAGCCCGGGGCGGGATGACTATGGCTACACCTTC.

The CDR3 loop reads CSVKTGGSLTDTQYF. The CDR3 DNA reads as TGCAGCGTTAAAACAGGGGGTTCCCTCACAGATACGCAGTATTTT. The rearrangement uses TRBV29-1 and TRBJ2-3, with 8 bases fitting TRBD1. Per germline, CDR1 SQVTM and CDR2 ANQGSEA. The length of the CDR3 is 15 residues. After removal of 5 bases from V and 2 bases from J, the junction contained 9 bases not matched to a gene.

The V gene is TRBV7-2, the J gene TRBJ1-2; D uncertain. Per the germline V gene, CDR1 is SGHTA and CDR2 is FQGNSA. The V and J ends lost 0 bases and 2 bases respectively, with 7 bases between them. This CDR3 has 14 amino acids. CDR3 protein: CASSLAEGNYGYTF. CDR3 DNA: TGTGCCAGCAGCTTAGCTGAAGGGAACTATGGCTACACCTTC.

V usage is TRBV5-6 and J usage is TRBJ2-1; 9 nucleotides agree with TRBD1. CDR1 SGHDT and CDR2 YYEEEE come from the germline V gene. This CDR3 has 14 amino acids. V lost 4 bases to trimming and J lost 7 bases; unmatched junction nucleotides: 6. CDR3 DNA sequence: TGTGCCAGCAGCGGGGGGACAGGGCGGAATGAGCAGTTCTTC. It specifies CASSGGTGRNEQFF.